This T cell receptor beta chain was recovered during a study of PD-1 blockade in classical Hodgkin lymphoma. General study points: Diminished baseline TCR diversity has been reported in newly diagnosed patients relative to healthy donors.

Germline loops: CDR1 SEHNR, CDR2 FQNEAQ (reference sequence). CDR3 length: 12 amino acids. V lost 5 bases and J 5 bases, leaving 7 bases between the germline ends. Libraries were prepared by immunoSEQ multiplex PCR; TCRdb keeps only in-frame clonotypes and omits some of them. The sample has about 17,000 clones; around 78% are singletons. Documented time point: cycle 4 day 1 (C4D1), after more than 5 weeks of nivolumab. The patients all showed relapse after autologous stem cell transplantation, while their brentuximab vedotin exposure varied. Magnetic depletion of unwanted cells isolated CD4+ T cells from thawed PBMCs. On this clone: Its antigen is undetermined.

The sequenced sample was CD4+ T cells from blood, obtained before the fourth cycle of nivolumab. The chain recombines TRBV7-9 with TRBJ2-1; D remains unclear. The source of this sequence is a human donor with classical Hodgkin lymphoma. CDR3 sequence (DNA): TGTGCCAGCAGCCAGAACGACAATGAGCAGTTCTTC. Protein sequence: CASSQNDNEQFF.